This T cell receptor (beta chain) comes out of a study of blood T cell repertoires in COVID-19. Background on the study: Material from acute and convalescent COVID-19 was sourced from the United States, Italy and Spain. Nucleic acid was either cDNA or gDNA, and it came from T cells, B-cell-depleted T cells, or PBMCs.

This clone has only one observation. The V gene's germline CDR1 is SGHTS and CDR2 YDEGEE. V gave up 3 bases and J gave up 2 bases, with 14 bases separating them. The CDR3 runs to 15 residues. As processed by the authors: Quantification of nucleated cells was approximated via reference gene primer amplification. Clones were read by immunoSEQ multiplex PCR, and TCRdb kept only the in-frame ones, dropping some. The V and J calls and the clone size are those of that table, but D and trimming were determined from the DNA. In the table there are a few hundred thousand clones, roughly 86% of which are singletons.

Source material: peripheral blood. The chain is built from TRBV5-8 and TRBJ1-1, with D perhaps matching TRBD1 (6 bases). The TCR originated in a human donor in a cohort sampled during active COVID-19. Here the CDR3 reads CASSSLGQSNTEAFF. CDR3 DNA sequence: TGTGCCAGCAGCTCACTAGGACAGAGTAACACTGAAGCTTTCTTT.